One sample yielded the 5 T cell receptor beta chains listed below, sequenced in a study of identical twins. TCRdb redid the calling of the 5' RACE reads with MiXCR, one entry per CDR3 protein. Found here are about 530,000 distinct CDR3 sequences, roughly 15% of them singletons; the top ten hold nearly 0.45%. These data were also reused for a study on yellow fever vaccine responses in identical twins.

Specimen: CD4+ T cells sorted from blood. Receptors originate from a woman aged 18 to 35 in good health.

Only a few counts were recorded for this clonotype. The gene calls are TRBV28 and TRBJ1-1; 8 bases match TRBD1. The germline V gene has CDR1 MDHEN and CDR2 SYDVKM. This CDR3 has 15 residues. The J segment lost 1 base and the V segment lost 4 bases, leaving 5 bases of the junction unmatched. CDR3 DNA: TGTGCCAGCAGTTCTCCGGGACAGGCGAACACTGAAGCTTTCTTT. Its protein is CASSSPGQANTEAFF.

This clonotype was counted a few times. The chain employs TRBV5-1 and TRBJ2-2; no definite D call. Trimming took 4 bases from V and 1 from J, leaving 8 bases between them. The CDR3 sequence is 14 residues long. Per germline, CDR1 SGHRS and CDR2 YFSETQ. The DNA for the CDR3 is TGCGCCAGCAGCATACCTAGGAACACCGGGGAGCTGTTTTTT. It codes for CASSIPRNTGELFF.

This clonotype appeared a few times. This chain uses TRBV5-1 with TRBJ2-7; D is perhaps TRBD1 or TRBD2 (5 bases each). V was cut by 3 bases and J by 3 bases, with 7 bases left in between. The length of the CDR3 is 12 residues. CDR1 and CDR2 from the germline V gene are SGHRS and YFSETQ. The CDR3 region is CASSWDHYEQYV. The CDR3 DNA reads TGCGCCAGCAGCTGGGACCACTACGAGCAGTACGTC.

This clonotype came up a few times. V gene TRBV20-1 combines with J gene TRBJ2-7; possibly TRBD1 for D (6 bases). V was pared by 0 bases and J by 6 bases, with 15 bases between. This CDR3 is built from 14 residues. CDR1 DFQATT and CDR2 SNEGSKA come from the germline V gene (reference sequence). CDR3 sequence reads: CSARDAGVFGEQYF. The CDR3 DNA is TGCAGTGCTAGAGATGCAGGGGTTTTTGGCGAGCAGTACTTC.

This clonotype was seen a few times. CDR3 DNA sequence: TGCGCCAGCAGTGAATTGACTAGCGGGGTCAATGAGCAGTTCTTC. Amino acids: CASSELTSGVNEQFF. This chain links TRBV10-1 with TRBJ2-1; 11 positions match TRBD2. Germline loops: CDR1 WNHNN, CDR2 SYGVQD (reference sequence). J was trimmed by 6 bases and V by 3 bases; bases with no gene match: 4. The CDR3 extends over 15 amino acids.